This T cell receptor beta chain is drawn from a study of T cell responses to AZD1222 COVID-19 vaccine. As concerns this clone: The antigen is undetermined.

V lost 3 bases and J 0 bases, leaving 16 bases between the germline ends. Germline CDR1 reads SGDLS; CDR2 reads YYNGEE. CDR3 length: 16 amino acids. Study results and caveats: Only after the peak T cell response were repertoires sampled. Females made up more of the donors, who were largely white British, and clonal diversity may have come out too low. Of spike-specific TCRs, nearly half reportedly target regions left unmutated in variants.

TCRdb's table, derived via immunoSEQ multiplex PCR, lists solely in-frame clones and lacks some. The sample yields some 80,000 clones, 88% seen once. The sequences come from peripheral blood, collected 28 days after the second dose of the MenACWY control vaccine. The receptor's source is an adult who received the MenACWY meningococcal vaccine as a control. V and J are TRBV9 and TRBJ2-7, with D perhaps assigned TRBD1 or TRBD2 (5 bases each). For the CDR3, the DNA is TGTGCCAGCAGCGCCTTTGGGGGACCCAGCTCCTACGAGCAGTACTTC. As protein: CASSAFGGPSSYEQYF.